A single T cell receptor beta chain is shown here with its context. The investigators amplified TCR beta CDR3 regions from RNA transcripts. The HTBI set primed first-round TCR CDR3 RT-PCR. TCRdb itself ran the multiplex PCR reads through MiXCR, one entry per CDR3 protein. The sample carries roughly 700,000 distinct CDR3 sequences, 30% to 40% recorded once. The data originate from a study of T cells in Graves' hyperthyroidism and ophthalmopathy. Trimming left V 0 bases short and J 9 bases short, with 15 bases between. Germline V lookup: CDR1 MNHEY, CDR2 SVGAGI. This CDR3 region has 16 residues. This TCR was sampled from a woman in her 40s with Graves' hyperthyroidism. The specimen was blood. The rearrangement links TRBV6-5 to TRBJ1-6, with a tentative D call TRBD1 (5 bases). The DNA of the CDR3 is TGTGCCAGCAGTTACTCGGGGAAAGGGGTGGGTTCACCCCTCCACTTT. Amino acid sequence: CASSYSGKGVGSPLHF.